These T cell receptor beta chains were read from a single sample in a study of blood T cell repertoires in COVID-19. Only in-frame clones appear in the TCRdb table, and some are missing; sequencing was by immunoSEQ multiplex PCR. The top ten hold about 7% of the sample, which has about 130,000 clones, 85% seen once. Sequenced input: peripheral blood. The receptor set was obtained from an elderly man with active or convalescent COVID-19. The CDR3 runs from the conserved cysteine through the conserved F or W. D genes are given only for firm matches.

>TRBV10-3|.
CAISEALEGRAFF
>TRBV5-1|TRBD1
CASSLDGTESYGYTF
>TRBV10-2|TRBD2
CASRPGLGTYNEQFF
>TRBV24-1|.
CATSDSVRNYGYTF
>TRBV5-1|.
CASSLDRSGNTIYF
>TRBV7-3|TRBD1
CASSPGQGGEQYF
>TRBV7-3|.
CASSLMPGRGNTQYF
>TRBV3-1/TRBV3-2|.
CASSQARDTNQPQHF
>TRBV5-1|TRBD1
CASSLGTGVFFSGNTIYF
>TRBV28|TRBD1
CASNRIGTGVNYGYTF
>TRBV5-4|TRBD1
CASSRTGRGYTF
>TRBV18|.
CASSLNSNQPQHF
>TRBV18|.
CASSPDGGGQPQHF
>TRBV2|TRBD2
CASSATSGGPTVSTDTQYF
>TRBV6-5|.
CASSSGWGMVTQYF
>TRBV19|.
CASSSGRGVTEAFF
>TRBV12-3/TRBV12-4|.
CASSFQGNEQFF
>TRBV6-2/TRBV6-3|.
CASSRHTGASYEQYF
>TRBV7-2|.
CASSRKAGSNSPLHF
>TRBV18|.
CASSGTPNTEAFF
>TRBV30|TRBD1
CAWSGTGGSYEQYF
>TRBV5-6|.
CASSLPPMRGYTF
>TRBV5-5|TRBD1
CASSLGDRGYYGYTF
>TRBV6-5|TRBD1
CASSYSGHRGRDTIYF
>TRBV10-3|TRBD1
CAISESTRTGGYGYTF
>TRBV19|.
CASSPSGGNTIYF
>TRBV7-9|.
CASSLGGTTDTQYF
>TRBV7-2|.
CASSHSPFYEQYF
>TRBV6-5|.
CASSPITPGNYGYTF
>TRBV6-2/TRBV6-3|TRBD2
CASSRLATTSNEQFF
>TRBV5-1|TRBD1
CASSLAPGQGYEQYF
>TRBV18|.
CASSPIPYRQMNTEAFF
>TRBV11-3|.
CASSTNNEQFF
>TRBV5-1|TRBD1
CASSLGGQPDTQYF
>TRBV10-3|TRBD2
CAISAGLAGGQGDTQYF
>TRBV29-1|TRBD1
CSAQRGTGERYTF